This TCR beta chain is drawn from a study of cytomegalovirus exposure and HLA in healthy donors. Notes on the study in general: Specificity for CMV antigens was confirmed in vitro for three of the CMV-associated chains. Both high specificity and high sensitivity reportedly marked the classifier's diagnosis of cytomegalovirus status. It was in a later analysis that TCR association rates were seen to vary by HLA locus, highest for DRB1 and lowest for HLA-C.

The CDR3 length is 16 residues. Germline CDR1 reads SEHNR; CDR2 reads FQNEAQ (reference sequence). V lost 3 bases and J lost 2; bases outside the gene matches: 3. PCR employed 60 Vbeta and 13 Jbeta primers. Profiling relied on immunoSEQ multiplex PCR, and the TCRdb table lists in-frame clones only, not all of them. The table counts over 100,000 clones; more than 3% lies in the top ten. Details on this clone: Its target is unknown.

This chain links TRBV7-9 with TRBJ2-3, with 12 positions matching TRBD2. The source is a man under 40 in good health and CMV-seronegative. The material sequenced was PBMCs. The CDR3 DNA reads TGTGCCAGCAGCTTCCCTAGCGGGGGGGCCACAGATACGCAGTATTTT. It is translated as CASSFPSGGATDTQYF.